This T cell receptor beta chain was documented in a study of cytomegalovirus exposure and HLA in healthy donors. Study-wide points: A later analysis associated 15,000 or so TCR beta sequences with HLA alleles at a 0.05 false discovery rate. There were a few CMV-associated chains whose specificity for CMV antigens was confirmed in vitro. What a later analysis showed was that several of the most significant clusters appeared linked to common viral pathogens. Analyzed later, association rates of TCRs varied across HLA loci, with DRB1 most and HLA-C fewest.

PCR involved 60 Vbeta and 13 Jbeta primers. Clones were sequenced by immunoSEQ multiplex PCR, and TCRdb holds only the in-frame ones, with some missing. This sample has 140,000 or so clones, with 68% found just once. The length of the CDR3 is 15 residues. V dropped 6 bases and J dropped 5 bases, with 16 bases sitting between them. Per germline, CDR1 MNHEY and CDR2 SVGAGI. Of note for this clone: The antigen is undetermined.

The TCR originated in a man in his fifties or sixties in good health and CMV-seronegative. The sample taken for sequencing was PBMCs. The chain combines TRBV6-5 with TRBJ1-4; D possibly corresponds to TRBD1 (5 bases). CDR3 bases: TGTGCCAGCAGGCCCGGTGGGGGGGGAAATGAAAAACTGTTTTTT. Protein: CASRPGGGGNEKLFF.